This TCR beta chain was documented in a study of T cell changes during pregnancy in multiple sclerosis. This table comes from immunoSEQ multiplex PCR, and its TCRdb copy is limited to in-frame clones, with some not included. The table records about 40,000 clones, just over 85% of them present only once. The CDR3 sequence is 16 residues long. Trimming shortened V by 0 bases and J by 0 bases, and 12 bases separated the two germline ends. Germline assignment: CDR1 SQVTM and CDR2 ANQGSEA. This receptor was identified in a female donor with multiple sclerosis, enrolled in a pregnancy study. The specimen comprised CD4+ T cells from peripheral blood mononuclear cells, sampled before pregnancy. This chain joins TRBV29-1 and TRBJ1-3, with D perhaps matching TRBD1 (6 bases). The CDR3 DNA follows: TGCAGCGTTGAAGATCGTCGGGACAACTCTGGAAACACCATATATTTT. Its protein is CSVEDRRDNSGNTIYF.